This TCR beta chain stems from a study of blood T cell repertoires in COVID-19. Germline V CDR1 and CDR2: MNHEY, SMNVEV (reference sequence). This CDR3 has 13 residues. The ends were cut back, 5 bases at V and 0 bases at J, with 7 bases in the middle. Original processing methods: Researchers report that nucleated cell counts were estimated from reference gene primer amplification. Sequencing used immunoSEQ multiplex PCR; TCRdb keeps in-frame clones, though not all of them. The V and J calls and clone size were taken over from that table, and D and trimming were inferred from the DNA. The data hold about 110,000 clones, with approximately 84% observed a single time.

The chain has TRBV27 and TRBJ1-1; D gene unclear. This sequence was found in a human donor in a cohort sampled during active COVID-19. Material for sequencing was peripheral blood. The CDR3 nucleotides read TGTGCCAGCAGTCCATTCATGAACACTGAAGCTTTCTTT. It codes for CASSPFMNTEAFF.